This is a list of T cell receptor beta chains from one sample in a study of cytomegalovirus exposure and HLA in healthy donors. Only in-frame clones appear in the TCRdb table, and some are missing; sequencing was by immunoSEQ multiplex PCR. The data show just over 80,000 clones, about 96% seen once. Sequences were obtained from PBMCs. The receptors come from a young woman in good health and CMV-seronegative. CDR3s include the opening cysteine and the closing phenylalanine or tryptophan. The D gene is left open where the match is weak. Clone size is given for some rows only: seen once, a few or many times, or a class if the clone is expanded.

V	D	size	J	CDR3
TRBV5-1	TRBD2	.	TRBJ2-1	CASSLDGLASNEQFF
TRBV5-3	.	.	TRBJ2-7	CARSLTPPTISYEQYF
TRBV27	.	once	TRBJ1-2	CASSLTLLSGEIYGYTF
TRBV28	.	once	TRBJ2-5	CASSSTQGNTQYF
TRBV15	TRBD1	.	TRBJ2-3	CATSPGQGAPDTQYF
TRBV15	TRBD2	.	TRBJ2-1	CATKRWTGGPSYNEQFF
TRBV6-5	.	.	TRBJ2-3	CASSYEPFSTDTQYF
TRBV5-4	.	.	TRBJ1-1	CASTPPGNTEAFF
TRBV27	TRBD2	.	TRBJ2-7	CASQNRAGDPNEQYF
TRBV16	.	.	TRBJ1-5	CASSQSASNQPQHF
TRBV29-1	TRBD2	.	TRBJ2-3	CSVDLEASGSTDTQYF
TRBV7-9	.	.	TRBJ2-1	CASSLSKTPNSYNEQFF
TRBV5-4	TRBD2	.	TRBJ2-5	CASSQGGTSGLETQYF
TRBV7-2	.	.	TRBJ2-3	CASSSGVSTDTQYF
TRBV18	.	.	TRBJ2-7	CASRNGKGADEQYF
TRBV28	TRBD2	.	TRBJ2-7	CASSASGATYEQYF
TRBV6-5	.	.	TRBJ2-2	CASSYSTDTTGELFF
TRBV5-8	TRBD1	.	TRBJ1-5	CASSLLGTGAQPQHF
TRBV7-9	.	.	TRBJ1-4	CASSSGPVGGEKLFF
TRBV12-5	.	.	TRBJ1-2	CASAQGSYGYTF
TRBV5-1	.	.	TRBJ1-4	CASSFRGSNEKLFF
TRBV7-9	TRBD1	.	TRBJ1-2	CASSLASGGNRYGYTF
TRBV19	TRBD1	.	TRBJ1-1	CASGDRRTDTEAFF
TRBV10-2	.	.	TRBJ1-1	CASSETEMNTEAFF
TRBV21-1	.	.	TRBJ2-7	CASSKARDCSYEQYF
TRBV25-1	.	.	TRBJ1-1	CASSEGGKPNTEAFF
TRBV19	.	.	TRBJ1-1	CAVEQRGPGTEAFF
TRBV6-1	TRBD1	.	TRBJ2-5	CASRVTGTETQYF
TRBV4-1	TRBD2	.	TRBJ2-3	CASSPSGAPLGTQYF
TRBV27	TRBD1	.	TRBJ1-1	CASSPKTGIQGITEAFF
TRBV11-2	TRBD2	.	TRBJ2-1	CASSLDVLAGDDRPYNEQFF
TRBV7-8	.	.	TRBJ2-2	CASRNRLEPSGELFF
TRBV6-5	TRBD1	.	TRBJ2-4	CASSSWDRQENIQYF
TRBV5-8	TRBD1	.	TRBJ1-4	CASSFQLDTGAANEKLFF
TRBV25-1	.	.	TRBJ2-1	CASRDSNYNEQFF
TRBV6-1	.	.	TRBJ2-5	CASSQTEYQETQYF
TRBV21-1	.	.	TRBJ2-7	CASGEGTSGRYEQYF
TRBV6-5	.	.	TRBJ2-7	CASSYSAGSFYEQYF
TRBV15	.	.	TRBJ2-3	CATSGGTVTDTQYF
TRBV19	TRBD2	.	TRBJ2-3	CASTPWASGGTDTQYF
TRBV28	.	.	TRBJ1-5	CASSLLSSGSSRWQPQHF
TRBV28	.	.	TRBJ2-7	CASSIPGQPSYEQYF
TRBV4-2	.	.	TRBJ1-5	CASSQAHRGRGDQPQHF
TRBV19	TRBD1	.	TRBJ2-7	CASSISTGDRRAYEQYF
TRBV4-1	.	.	TRBJ2-5	CASSQGVRETQYF
TRBV18	TRBD1	.	TRBJ1-5	CASSWDRLNQPQHF
TRBV4-1	TRBD2	.	TRBJ2-7	CASSQEARRETYEQYF
TRBV5-4	TRBD1	.	TRBJ1-1	CASSLWTGPPRGMNTEAFF